What follows are 4 T cell receptor beta chains derived from one specimen sequenced in a study of preoperative IRX-2 immunotherapy in early breast cancer. As to treatment: preoperative locoregional IRX-2 cytokine immunotherapy. Generated by immunoSEQ multiplex PCR, the TCRdb table keeps only in-frame clones and is missing some. This table holds tens of thousands of clones, about four fifths found once. The sample here was lymph node tissue, taken after IRX-2 immunotherapy. The receptor set was obtained from a human donor with breast cancer.

This clone was seen more than once but under ten times. This CDR3 reads CASQGPEGYGYTF. The CDR3 DNA follows: TGTGCCAGTCAGGGCCCGGAAGGCTATGGCTACACCTTC. The V and J genes are TRBV6-8 and TRBJ1-2; weak D call: TRBD1 (5 bases). Germline V lookup: CDR1 MNHGY, CDR2 SAAAGT. This CDR3 has 13 amino acids. Deletions cut 9 bases from V and 4 bases from J, with 15 bases between.

This sequence joins TRBV7-8 and TRBJ2-1, with 8 bases lining up with TRBD1. The CDR3 totals 16 residues. V shed 5 bases, J shed 4 bases, and the junction held 10 bases outside the gene matches. Germline CDR1 is SGHVS and CDR2 is FQNEAQ. The CDR3 DNA reads TGTGCCAGCAGCCCGCCGGGACAGGCCTTTTACAATGAGCAGTTCTTC. It codes for CASSPPGQAFYNEQFF. Based on the CDR3 plus reference TRBV7-8 and TRBJ2-1, the full variable domain is GAGVSQSPRYKVAKRGQDVALRCDPISGHVSLFWYQQALGQGPEFLTYFQNEAQLDKSGLPSDRFFAERPEGSVSTLKIQRTQQEDSAVYLCASSPPGQAFYNEQFFGPGTRLTVL.

The chain joins TRBV6-8 to TRBJ2-7; D is uncertain. V was shortened by 2 bases and J by 5 bases, with 7 bases between the two germline ends. The CDR3 loop spans 12 amino acids. From germline, CDR1 is MNHGY and CDR2 SAAAGT. CDR3 amino acids: CASSYPRDEQYF. The CDR3 bases are TGTGCCAGCAGTTACCCTCGTGACGAGCAGTACTTC.

The chain carries TRBV4-1 and TRBJ1-3, with 9 bases matching TRBD1. From germline, CDR1 is MGHRA and CDR2 YSYEKL. Trimming took 0 bases from V and 0 from J; bases not matched to a gene: 3. This CDR3 has 17 residues. DNA of the CDR3: TGCGCCAGCAGCCAAGACAGACAGGGGGTCTCTGGAAACACCATATATTTT. Protein product: CASSQDRQGVSGNTIYF.